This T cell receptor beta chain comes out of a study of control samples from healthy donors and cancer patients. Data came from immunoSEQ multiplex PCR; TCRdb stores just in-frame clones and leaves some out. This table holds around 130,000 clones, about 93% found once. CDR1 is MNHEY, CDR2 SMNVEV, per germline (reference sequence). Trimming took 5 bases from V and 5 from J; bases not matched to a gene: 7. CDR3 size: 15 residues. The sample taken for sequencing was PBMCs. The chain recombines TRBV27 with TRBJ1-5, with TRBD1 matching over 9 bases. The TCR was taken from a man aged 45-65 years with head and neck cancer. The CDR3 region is CASSESGQGYQPQHF. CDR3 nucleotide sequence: TGTGCCAGCAGTGAATCGGGACAGGGCTATCAGCCCCAGCATTTT.